The 10 T cell receptor beta chains given below trace back to one sample, sequenced in a study of memory CD4+ T cells and cytomegalovirus serostatus. The sort gate was single viable CD3+CD4+CD8-CD45RO+ cells for memory CD4+ T cells. Some clones are missing from TCRdb's copy, which holds only in-frame ones; the method was immunoSEQ multiplex PCR. This sample has 35,000 to 45,000 clones, with around three quarters found just once. The specimen sequenced was memory CD4+ T cells from blood. The receptor source for this set is an adult in good health and CMV-seronegative.

This clone was picked up one time. The chain joins TRBV2 to TRBJ2-5; 11 bases are a match to TRBD2. Germline lookup yields CDR1 SNHLY and CDR2 FYNNEI. V dropped 4 bases and J dropped 5; count of bases not matched to a gene: 12. The length of the CDR3 is 17 residues. In DNA form, the CDR3 reads TGTGCCAGCAGTGTAGGGTTAGCGGGGGGGCCGTTGGAGACCCAGTACTTC. This encodes CASSVGLAGGPLETQYF.

The genes are TRBV5-6 and TRBJ2-3; TRBD1 matches at 10 bases. The CDR3 totals 16 residues. The junction had 4 bases not matched to a gene; V was cut back by 3 bases and J by 0 bases. CDR1 and CDR2 from the germline V gene are SGHDT and YYEEEE. This chain's CDR3 is CASSSPDRGSTDTQYF. In DNA form, the CDR3 reads TGTGCCAGCAGCTCACCGGACAGGGGGAGCACAGATACGCAGTATTTT.

V and J are TRBV29-1 and TRBJ1-1; tentatively, D is TRBD1 (6 bases). Trimming pared 1 base from V and 6 bases from J, leaving 12 bases between. CDR1 SQVTM and CDR2 ANQGSEA come from the germline V gene. This CDR3 is 13 amino acids long. CDR3 coding DNA: TGCAGCGTTGAAGGCAGGGGCCAGCCTGAAGCTTTCTTT. This codes for CSVEGRGQPEAFF.

The count of this clone is one. V is TRBV30 and J is TRBJ2-6; D gene unclear. Trimming took 2 bases from V and 2 from J, leaving 10 bases between them. The CDR3 has 15 residues. Germline V gene lookup returns CDR1 GTSNPN and CDR2 SVGIG (reference sequence). CDR3 loop: CAWSSPPTGANVLTF. In DNA form, the CDR3 reads TGTGCCTGGAGTTCCCCCCCAACTGGGGCCAACGTCCTGACTTTC.

The CDR3 nucleotides read TGTGCCAGCCGCGGGGGGCGAGGAAACACTGAAGCTTTCTTT. Its translation: CASRGGRGNTEAFF. This chain uses TRBV19 with TRBJ1-1, with D maybe TRBD1 (6 bases). The germline V and J ends were trimmed by 9 bases and 2 bases, with 16 bases remaining between them. CDR3 length: 14 amino acids. From germline, CDR1 is LNHDA and CDR2 SQIVND (reference sequence).

There are a few counts of this clone. V and J are TRBV5-1 and TRBJ2-6; no clear D gene. V was clipped by 6 bases and J by 0 bases, with 13 bases between them. From germline, CDR1 is SGHRS and CDR2 YFSETQ. The CDR3 totals 16 residues. The CDR3 nucleotides are TGCGCCAGCACAGAGACCGTAGGCTCTGGGGCCAACGTCCTGACTTTC. This codes for CASTETVGSGANVLTF.

This clone was seen a handful of times. V gene TRBV5-3 combines with J gene TRBJ1-1; TRBD1 agrees at 9 bases. TRBV5-3 is an open reading frame whose function is uncertain. V dropped 3 bases and J dropped 5; count of bases not matched to a gene: 5. The CDR3 contains 14 residues. This CDR3 is CARSSPGQGTEAFF. CDR3 DNA sequence: TGTGCCAGAAGCTCACCGGGACAGGGAACTGAAGCTTTCTTT.

Sample share makes this clone medium-sized. The chain joins TRBV6-1 to TRBJ1-5; D is perhaps TRBD1 (6 bases). The V gene lost 8 bases and the J gene lost 5 bases, with 16 bases spanning the gap. CDR1 is MNHNS and CDR2 is SASEGT in the germline V gene. The CDR3 extends over 14 amino acids. The CDR3 is CASGETGHDQPQHF. CDR3 bases: TGTGCCAGCGGAGAGACAGGCCACGATCAGCCCCAGCATTTT.

This clone was counted a few times. The chain is built from TRBV5-6 and TRBJ1-3, with D tentatively TRBD1 (6 bases). V lost 0 bases and J 3 bases, leaving 13 bases between the germline ends. The germline CDR1 and CDR2 sequences are SGHDT and YYEEEE. The CDR3 consists of 16 residues. In nucleotides, the CDR3 is TGTGCCAGCAGCTTGGTTGACAGGCCCCATGGAAACACCATATATTTT. Translated, it gives CASSLVDRPHGNTIYF.

In its sample, this clone was seen once. The gene calls are TRBV5-1 and TRBJ2-4; TRBD1 is a possible D gene (7 bases). The germline V and J ends were trimmed by 4 bases and 0 bases, with 11 bases remaining between them. The CDR3 extends over 15 amino acids. CDR1 is SGHRS and CDR2 is YFSETQ in the germline V gene. CDR3 DNA sequence: TGCGCCAGCAGCGGGCAGGGGGGAGCCAAAAACATTCAGTACTTC. It encodes CASSGQGGAKNIQYF.